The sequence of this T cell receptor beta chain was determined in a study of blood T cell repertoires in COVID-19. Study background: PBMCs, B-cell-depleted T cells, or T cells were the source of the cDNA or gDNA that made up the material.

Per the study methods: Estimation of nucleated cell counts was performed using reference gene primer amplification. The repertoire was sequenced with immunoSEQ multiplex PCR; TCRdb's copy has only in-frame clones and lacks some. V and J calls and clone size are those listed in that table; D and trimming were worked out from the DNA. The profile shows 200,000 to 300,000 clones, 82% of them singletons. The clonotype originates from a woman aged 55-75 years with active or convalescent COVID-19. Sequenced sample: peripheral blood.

CDR3 DNA: TGTGCCAGCTCACCTCCGGACACACTCTATGGCTACACCTTC. Its protein product is CASSPPDTLYGYTF. This chain uses TRBV18 with TRBJ1-2; a weak D match, TRBD1 (5 bases). The germline V gene has CDR1 KGHSH and CDR2 LQKENI. Trimming shortened V by 3 bases and J by 4 bases, and 12 bases separated the two germline ends. CDR3 length: 14 residues.